This record looks at one TCR beta chain sequence and its context. Its antigen remains unknown. Baseline, cycle 4 day 1, and cycle 7 day 1 were the blood sampling points. The data were taken from a study of OX40 agonist ivuxolimab in advanced cancers. Study-wide background: Dose-escalation patients' cancers were hepatocellular carcinoma, melanoma, renal cell or head and neck cancer.

TCRdb's copy holds only in-frame clones and misses some; the assay was immunoSEQ multiplex PCR. The repertoire includes 69,000 or so clones, about four fifths of them detected once, and approximately 6.3% sits in the top ten. Study observations and caveats: What antigens the expanded peripheral T cells recognized was never established.

Source: CD4+ or CD8+ T cells sorted from blood, taken in a trial of the OX40 agonist ivuxolimab. This receptor was taken from an adult with an advanced solid tumor such as melanoma, head and neck, liver or kidney cancer.

The chain's CDR3 is CASSLRGGGPVYYEQYV. CDR3 nucleotide sequence: TGTGCCAGCAGCTTACGAGGCGGGGGGCCTGTTTACTACGAGCAGTACGTC. This sequence joins TRBV7-2 and TRBJ2-7, with 8 bases fitting TRBD2. The J segment lost 3 bases and the V segment lost 2 bases, leaving 12 bases of the junction unmatched. The V gene's germline CDR1 is SGHTA and CDR2 FQGNSA. The CDR3 consists of 17 residues.